Here is one T cell receptor beta chain with its context. This clonotype has a count of ten or more. Its antigen is still unknown. No base quality values were provided; no much bigger clone lies one nucleotide off. The time point label of this sample denotes: pre-sensitization, week 0. What the treatment or condition label conveys for this sample: therapeutic diphenylcyclopropenone sensitization with weekly scalp DPC. At each patch-test visit, blood was drawn before the patch test was applied. Patients were eligible if aged 18 to 70, diagnosed with alopecia and judged suitable for DPC therapy, and pregnant patients were excluded. Total RNA was extracted from unfractionated whole blood that had been collected in Tempus Blood RNA tubes. The CDR3 covers 13 residues, taking in both the cysteine and the phenylalanine. The retained sequence is limited to the CDR3, 39 bases, with the frame set at the first base. V was cut back by 3 bases and J by 4 bases, leaving a gap of 7 bases between them. The germline V gene provides CDR1 SGHAT and CDR2 FQNNGV.

The method behind the library was RACE. Sequencer: NextSeq 500. Library preparation attached unique molecular identifiers to individual cDNA molecules for quantitative, reproducible TCR counting. Each blood RNA sample was used to sequence both TCR alpha and TCR beta chains. From the authors' description of their analysis: The median number of TCRs per sample was around 96,000, ranging from about 20,000 to 750,000. The Decombinator software suite was used to annotate the V, J and CDR3 of the TCR reads. For the PS versus PT1 abundance plots, all samples were subsampled to the same number of TCRs (28,000). Expanded TCRs were defined as absent before sensitization and observed at least eight times at the 2-week time point. TCRdb reanalyzed the raw reads on its own, using fastp at Q25 for trimming and MiXCR for clone calling, and kept in-frame beta chains. Every entry covers one CDR3 protein and lists the most common genes and DNA from its rows. Clone size and V and J calls follow TCRdb, not the original study. The sample data list 60,000 to 75,000 distinct CDR3 sequences, and about 7% of these were observed just once. The ten largest clones add up to approximately 1.6% of the sample.

This specimen comes from a study of human T cells and chemical hapten exposure (dated by TCRdb to about 2021). Some background on the complete study: For sensitization, 2% DPC in acetone was applied to a 2 cm by 2 cm area of upper inner arm skin. Libraries were pooled for sequencing, and per-sample TCR yields varied mainly because of small differences in library volumes within the pool. Blood was sampled from patients pre-sensitization (week 0) and at 2, 6 and about 24 weeks after DPC sensitization. Weekly therapeutic DPC doses were additionally applied to the scalp of patients throughout the roughly 25-week study period. The study tracked peripheral blood TCR repertoire changes in vivo during primary and secondary sensitization to the hapten diphenylcyclopropenone (DPC) in alopecia patients. For TCR sequencing, blood came from twenty-nine alopecia patients at anywhere from one to four time points (pre-sensitization, 2, 6 and 24 weeks). Patch testing was done on the upper back using Finn chambers containing 0.01% DPC, and results were scored after 6 days according to International Contact Dermatitis Research Group standards. Alopecia areata with under or over 50% scalp involvement, alopecia totalis and alopecia universalis were represented in the patient cohort, which was mostly female.

Overall results and qualifications from the work: After repeated subsampling, changes were observed in the strength of the expansion versus patch-test correlation and in the threshold at which the correlation became significant. Patch test score was positively correlated with the number of PT1 expanded TCRs, with significance at thresholds 8, 16 and 32 but not at 4. Expanded TCRs formed significantly more large CDR3 similarity clusters than pre-sensitization or healthy control sets, consistent with antigen-driven responses. DPC sensitization did not change the number of TCRs with a frequency above 1 in 1000, and there was no evidence of changes in global repertoire structure. Alopecia, a presumed autoimmune disease, was present in all patients, so the immune response of the patients might differ from that of healthy individuals.

The chain links TRBV11-2 with TRBJ1-5; the D gene remains uncertain. The source material was whole blood, sampled in connection with sensitization to the hapten diphenylcyclopropenone (DPC). The sequence derives from a woman younger than 45 with alopecia areata. Some clones in this sample may be carry-over from other donors' samples. CDR3 region: CASSLNLNQPQHF. The DNA reads TGTGCCAGCAGCTTGAACCTAAATCAGCCCCAGCATTTT.